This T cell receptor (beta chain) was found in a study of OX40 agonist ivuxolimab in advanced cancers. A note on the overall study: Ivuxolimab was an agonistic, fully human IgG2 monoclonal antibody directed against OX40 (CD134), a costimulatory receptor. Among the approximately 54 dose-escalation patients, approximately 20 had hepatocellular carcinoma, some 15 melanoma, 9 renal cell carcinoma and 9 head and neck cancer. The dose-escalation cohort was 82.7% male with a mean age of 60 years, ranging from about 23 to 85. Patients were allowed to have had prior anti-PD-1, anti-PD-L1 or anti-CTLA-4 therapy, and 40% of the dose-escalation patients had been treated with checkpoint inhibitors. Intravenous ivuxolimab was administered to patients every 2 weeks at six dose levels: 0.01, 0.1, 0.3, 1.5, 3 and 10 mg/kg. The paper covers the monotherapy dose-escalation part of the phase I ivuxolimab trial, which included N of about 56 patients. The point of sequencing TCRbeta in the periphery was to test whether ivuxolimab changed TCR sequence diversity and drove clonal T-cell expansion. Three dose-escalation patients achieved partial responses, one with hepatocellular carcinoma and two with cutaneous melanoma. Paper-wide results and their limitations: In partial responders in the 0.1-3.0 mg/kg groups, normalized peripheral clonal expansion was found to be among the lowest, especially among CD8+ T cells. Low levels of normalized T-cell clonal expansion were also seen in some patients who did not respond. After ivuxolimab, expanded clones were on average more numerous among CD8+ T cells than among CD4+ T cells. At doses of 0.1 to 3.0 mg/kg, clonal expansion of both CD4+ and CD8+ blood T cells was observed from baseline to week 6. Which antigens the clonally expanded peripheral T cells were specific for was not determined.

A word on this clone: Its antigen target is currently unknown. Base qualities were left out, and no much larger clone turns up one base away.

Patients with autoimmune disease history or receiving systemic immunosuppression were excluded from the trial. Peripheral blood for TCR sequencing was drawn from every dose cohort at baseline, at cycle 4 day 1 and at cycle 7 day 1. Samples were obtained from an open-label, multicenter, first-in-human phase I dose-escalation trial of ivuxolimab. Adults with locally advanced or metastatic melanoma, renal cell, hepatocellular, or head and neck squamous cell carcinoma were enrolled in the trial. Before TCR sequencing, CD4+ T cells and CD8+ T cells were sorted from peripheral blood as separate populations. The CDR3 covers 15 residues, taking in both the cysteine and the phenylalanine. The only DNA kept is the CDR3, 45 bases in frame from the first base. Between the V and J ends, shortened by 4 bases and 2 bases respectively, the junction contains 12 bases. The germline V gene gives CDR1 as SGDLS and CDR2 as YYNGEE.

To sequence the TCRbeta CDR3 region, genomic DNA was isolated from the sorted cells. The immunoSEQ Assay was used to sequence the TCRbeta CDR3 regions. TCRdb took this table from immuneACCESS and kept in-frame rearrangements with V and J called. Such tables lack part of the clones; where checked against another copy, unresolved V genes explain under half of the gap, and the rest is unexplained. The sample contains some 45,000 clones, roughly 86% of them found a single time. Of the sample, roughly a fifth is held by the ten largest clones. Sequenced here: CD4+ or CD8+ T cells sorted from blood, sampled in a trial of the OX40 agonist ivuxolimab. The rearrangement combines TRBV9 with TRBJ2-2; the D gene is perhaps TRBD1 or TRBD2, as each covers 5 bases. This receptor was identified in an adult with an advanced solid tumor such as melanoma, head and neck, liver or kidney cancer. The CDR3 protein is CASSLRGGNTGELFF. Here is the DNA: TGTGCCAGCAGCCTCCGTGGGGGAAACACCGGGGAGCTGTTTTTT.